This T cell receptor (beta chain) was observed in a study of control samples from healthy donors and cancer patients. The table came from immunoSEQ multiplex PCR; TCRdb's copy has only in-frame clones and leaves some out. The sample has 110,000 to 150,000 clones; around 90% are singletons. From germline, CDR1 is SGHAT and CDR2 FQNNGV. V lost 0 bases and J lost 2; bases outside the gene matches: 3. This CDR3 is 15 amino acids long. The chain links TRBV11-2 to TRBJ2-5; TRBD1 matches 7 bases. Material: blood. This TCR was recovered from a man aged 18 to 29 in good health. The chain's CDR3 is CASSLDPGQQETQYF. The CDR3 bases are TGTGCCAGCAGCTTAGACCCGGGACAGCAAGAGACCCAGTACTTC.